Listed below are T cell receptor beta chains from one sample, sequenced in a study of blood T cell repertoires in COVID-19. The data were produced by immunoSEQ multiplex PCR, yet TCRdb's version contains in-frame clones alone and is incomplete. Among roughly 200,000 clones listed, around 90% were seen once. The sequenced sample was peripheral blood. All receptors come from a man aged 35 to 55 with acute or convalescent COVID-19. CDR3s include the opening cysteine and the closing phenylalanine or tryptophan. The D gene is left open where the match is weak. Only some rows state a clone size, as once, few, many or a class for expanded clones.

d_gene,v_gene,abundance,j_gene,CDR3aa,CDR3nt
TRBD1,TRBV10-3,.,TRBJ1-5,CAISEPGQIQPQHF,TGTGCCATCAGTGAACCGGGACAGATCCAGCCCCAGCATTTT
.,TRBV11-2,.,TRBJ1-1,CASNRGQLITMNTEAFF,TGTGCCAGCAACCGGGGTCAACTTATTACTATGAACACTGAAGCTTTCTTT
.,TRBV6-6,.,TRBJ2-1,CASRESTNEQFF,TGTGCCAGCAGAGAGAGCACCAATGAGCAGTTCTTC
.,TRBV6-2/TRBV6-3,.,TRBJ2-3,CASSYAPGRGRGDTQYF,TGTGCCAGCAGTTACGCCCCGGGAAGGGGGCGGGGAGATACGCAGTATTTT
.,TRBV12-3/TRBV12-4,.,TRBJ2-2,CALGVAGELFF,TGTGCCTTAGGAGTGGCCGGGGAGCTGTTTTTT
.,TRBV15,.,TRBJ2-2,CATSRRGVGTGELFF,TGTGCCACCAGCAGGCGCGGGGTTGGCACCGGGGAGCTGTTTTTT
.,TRBV5-1,.,TRBJ1-3,CASSPPTLSGSSGNTIYF,TGCGCCAGCAGCCCCCCGACCCTCAGCGGAAGCTCTGGAAACACCATATATTTT
TRBD1,TRBV19,.,TRBJ2-7,CASSVNAGTGSYEQYF,TGTGCCAGTAGTGTTAATGCCGGGACAGGGAGCTACGAGCAGTACTTC
TRBD1,TRBV6-1,.,TRBJ1-2,CASSERGHYGYTF,TGTGCCAGCAGTGAAAGGGGGCACTATGGCTACACCTTC
TRBD2,TRBV5-1,.,TRBJ2-2,CASSPGLAVPGELFF,TGCGCCAGCAGTCCCGGACTAGCGGTCCCGGGGGAGCTGTTTTTT
.,TRBV28,.,TRBJ1-2,CASSPDNYGYTF,TGTGCCAGCAGTCCAGATAACTATGGCTACACCTTC
.,TRBV5-1,.,TRBJ2-7,CASSWETGVGLRQYF,TGCGCCAGCAGCTGGGAGACGGGGGTTGGCTTAAGGCAGTACTTC
.,TRBV20-1,once,TRBJ1-5,CSASDWTLSNQPQHF,TGCAGTGCTAGTGACTGGACTTTGAGCAATCAGCCCCAGCATTTT
.,TRBV2,once,TRBJ1-1,CASSEGGGRAEAFF,TGTGCCAGCAGTGAAGGGGGGGGCCGGGCTGAAGCTTTCTTT
.,TRBV5-4,.,TRBJ1-4,CASSPTGSDEKLFF,TGTGCCAGCAGCCCAACAGGGTCGGATGAAAAACTGTTTTTT
.,TRBV28,.,TRBJ1-2,CASTLIPRGGLGYTF,TGTGCCAGCACTTTAATCCCTCGGGGAGGACTTGGCTACACCTTC
TRBD2,TRBV5-1,.,TRBJ2-5,CASSLVLAGNYETQYF,TGCGCCAGCAGCTTGGTACTAGCGGGGAACTACGAGACCCAGTACTTC
.,TRBV5-1,.,TRBJ2-3,CASSVDSTSTDTQYF,TGCGCCAGCAGCGTGGACAGTACTAGCACAGATACGCAGTATTTT
TRBD2,TRBV7-2,once,TRBJ2-3,CASSFRPGGDTQYF,TGTGCCAGCAGCTTCCGACCGGGAGGAGATACGCAGTATTTT
TRBD1,TRBV11-2,.,TRBJ2-7,CASSHRGKAYEQYF,TGTGCCAGCAGCCACAGGGGAAAGGCCTACGAGCAGTACTTC
.,TRBV12-3/TRBV12-4,.,TRBJ2-7,CASSTGDEQYF,TGTGCCAGCTCTACGGGAGACGAGCAGTACTTC
TRBD1,TRBV5-1,.,TRBJ2-5,CASSFGTGADGETQYF,TGCGCCAGCAGCTTCGGGACAGGGGCCGATGGGGAGACCCAGTACTTC
TRBD1,TRBV27,few,TRBJ2-2,CASSDSFQGANGELFF,TGTGCCAGCAGTGACTCATTTCAGGGGGCGAACGGGGAGCTGTTTTTT
.,TRBV11-1,once,TRBJ2-7,CASSSDLSSYEQYF,TGTGCCAGCAGCTCTGACTTGAGCTCCTACGAGCAGTACTTC
.,TRBV19,.,TRBJ1-2,CASKGGDRGYTF,TGTGCCAGTAAAGGAGGGGACCGGGGCTACACCTTC
.,TRBV5-1,once,TRBJ2-2,CASSLSASSTGELFF,TGCGCCAGCAGCTTGAGCGCTAGCAGCACCGGGGAGCTGTTTTTT
.,TRBV5-1,.,TRBJ1-1,CASSTTGVTEAFF,TGCGCCAGCAGTACGACAGGAGTCACTGAAGCTTTCTTT
.,TRBV3-1/TRBV3-2,.,TRBJ2-3,CASSPPPGVGADTQYF,TGTGCCAGCAGCCCTCCCCCAGGGGTGGGGGCAGATACGCAGTATTTT
.,TRBV4-2,.,TRBJ2-1,CASSQDGEGRLYNEQFF,TGTGCCAGCAGCCAAGATGGCGAAGGCAGGTTGTACAATGAGCAGTTCTTC
.,TRBV6-2/TRBV6-3,.,TRBJ1-1,CASSYGGDWTEAFF,TGTGCCAGCAGTTACGGCGGGGATTGGACTGAAGCTTTCTTT
.,TRBV24-1,.,TRBJ1-5,CATSSEGWGEDQPQHF,TGTGCCACCAGTTCGGAGGGATGGGGAGAGGATCAGCCCCAGCATTTT
TRBD1,TRBV13,.,TRBJ2-7,CASSSTGTDFTYEQYF,TGTGCCAGCAGCTCCACCGGGACAGACTTTACCTACGAGCAGTACTTC
.,TRBV29-1,.,TRBJ2-7,CSVGGRRSSYEQYF,TGCAGCGTGGGGGGACGCAGGAGCTCCTACGAGCAGTACTTC
TRBD1,TRBV27,.,TRBJ2-1,CASSRITPGGAPYNEQFF,TGTGCCAGCAGTCGCATAACCCCAGGGGGCGCGCCCTACAATGAGCAGTTCTTC
TRBD1,TRBV19,.,TRBJ2-2,CASFGHRGHVTGELFF,TGTGCCAGTTTTGGACACAGGGGGCATGTCACCGGGGAGCTGTTTTTT
TRBD1,TRBV3-1/TRBV3-2,.,TRBJ2-6,CASSPKRTGGSGANVLTF,TGTGCCAGCAGCCCGAAAAGGACAGGGGGCTCTGGGGCCAACGTCCTGACTTTC
.,TRBV2,.,TRBJ1-3,CASSPQGSGGNTIYF,TGTGCCAGCAGTCCACAGGGATCCGGGGGAAACACCATATATTTT
.,TRBV6-5,.,TRBJ2-6,CASSYQASGANVLTF,TGTGCCAGCAGTTACCAGGCGTCTGGGGCCAACGTCCTGACTTTC
TRBD2,TRBV5-1,.,TRBJ2-1,CASRNPSGGSYNEQFF,TGCGCCAGCAGAAACCCTAGCGGGGGCTCCTACAATGAGCAGTTCTTC
.,TRBV6-5,.,TRBJ1-4,CASSRGEGGEKLFF,TGTGCCAGCAGTCGAGGGGAGGGAGGAGAAAAACTGTTTTTT
TRBD1,TRBV19,.,TRBJ1-5,CASSRTTGGNQPQHF,TGTGCCAGTAGTAGGACTACAGGGGGCAATCAGCCCCAGCATTTT
.,TRBV7-2,once,TRBJ1-1,CASSLAGRMNTEAFF,TGTGCCAGCAGCTTAGCGGGCAGGATGAACACTGAAGCTTTCTTT
.,TRBV27,.,TRBJ2-1,CASSLEGNEQFF,TGTGCCAGCAGTTTAGAGGGCAATGAGCAGTTCTTC
TRBD1,TRBV11-2,.,TRBJ1-2,CASSLGQGDGYTF,TGTGCCAGCAGCCTCGGACAGGGGGATGGCTACACCTTC
.,TRBV9,once,TRBJ1-1,CASSSGVNTEAFF,TGTGCCAGCAGCTCGGGGGTAAACACTGAAGCTTTCTTT
.,TRBV5-1,.,TRBJ1-2,CASSLVGEDYGYTF,TGCGCCAGCAGCTTGGTGGGGGAGGACTATGGCTACACCTTC
.,TRBV9,.,TRBJ2-1,CASSVGSASYNEQFF,TGTGCCAGCAGCGTAGGGAGTGCTTCCTACAATGAGCAGTTCTTC